Listed below are T cell receptor beta chains from one sample, sequenced in a study of beta chain features in type 1 diabetes. This table comes from immunoSEQ multiplex PCR, and its TCRdb copy is limited to in-frame clones, with some not included. Of about 650,000 clones listed, under 15% are singletons. The sequenced sample consisted of naive CD4+ T cells from blood. The receptors originated from a man younger than 40 with type 1 diabetes. The CDR3 runs from the conserved cysteine through the conserved F or W. The D gene is left open where the match is weak. Only some rows state a clone size, as once, few, many or a class for expanded clones.

j_call | v_call | cdr3_length | d_call | clone_size | cdr3_aa | cdr3_nt
TRBJ2-7 | TRBV2 | 13 | TRBD1 | few | CASSGQGVYEQYF | TGTGCCAGCAGTGGACAGGGGGTCTACGAGCAGTACTTC
TRBJ1-6 | TRBV29-1 | 13 | TRBD1 | - | CSAGQGAHSPLHF | TGCAGCGCCGGACAGGGGGCGCATTCACCCCTCCACTTT
TRBJ1-3 | TRBV7-9 | 14 | TRBD1 | many | CASSPGGSGNTIYF | TGTGCCAGCAGCCCAGGGGGCTCTGGAAACACCATATATTTT
TRBJ2-7 | TRBV18 | 16 | TRBD1 | - | CASSPQGTAFSYEQYF | TGTGCCAGCTCACCCCAGGGGACAGCTTTTTCCTACGAGCAGTACTTC
TRBJ2-7 | TRBV5-6 | 14 | - | few | CASSRRDGAYEQYF | TGTGCCAGCAGCCGAAGGGACGGAGCCTACGAGCAGTACTTC
TRBJ2-2 | TRBV4-3 | 16 | - | few | CASSPYGNPNTGELFF | TGCGCCAGCAGCCCCTACGGTAACCCGAACACCGGGGAGCTGTTTTTT
TRBJ2-1 | TRBV13 | 16 | TRBD2 | few | CASSLRGLAGTNEQFF | TGTGCCAGCAGCTTGAGGGGACTAGCGGGGACGAATGAGCAGTTCTTC
TRBJ1-2 | TRBV25-1 | 16 | - | few | CASTVGGGGAFGGYTF | TGTGCCAGCACCGTCGGAGGGGGAGGCGCGTTTGGTGGCTACACCTTC
TRBJ1-4 | TRBV5-1 | 14 | - | - | CASSPGTQGEKLFF | TGCGCCAGCAGCCCAGGGACCCAGGGCGAAAAACTGTTTTTT
TRBJ2-7 | TRBV7-2 | 14 | - | few | CASSLGLVNHEQYF | TGTGCCAGCAGCTTAGGACTAGTCAACCACGAGCAGTACTTC
TRBJ2-2 | TRBV7-2 | 16 | TRBD1 | few | CASSWQGAPGPGELFF | TGTGCCAGCAGTTGGCAGGGGGCGCCGGGTCCCGGGGAGCTGTTTTTT
TRBJ2-7 | TRBV5-4 | 15 | - | - | CASSLGTPALGEQYF | TGTGCCAGCAGCTTGGGGACTCCAGCCTTGGGCGAGCAGTACTTC
TRBJ2-5 | TRBV7-6 | 11 | - | few | CASSPSKTQYF | TGTGCCAGCAGCCCCTCGAAGACCCAGTACTTC
TRBJ1-1 | TRBV7-3 | 13 | - | - | CASSFTGAPEAFF | TGTGCCAGCAGCTTCACGGGGGCCCCTGAAGCTTTCTTT
TRBJ1-2 | TRBV4-2 | 15 | - | - | CASSQDQGKGYGYTF | TGTGCCAGCAGCCAAGACCAGGGGAAGGGCTATGGCTACACCTTC
TRBJ2-7 | TRBV28 | 11 | - | - | CASSLQGKQYF | TGTGCCAGCAGTTTACAGGGGAAGCAGTACTTC
TRBJ2-1 | TRBV5-4 | 11 | - | few | CASSFYNEQFF | TGTGCCAGCAGCTTTTACAATGAGCAGTTCTTC
TRBJ1-3 | TRBV6-5 | 16 | TRBD1 | - | CASSYGGTGHVNTIYF | TGTGCCAGCAGTTATGGCGGGACAGGTCACGTCAACACCATATATTTT